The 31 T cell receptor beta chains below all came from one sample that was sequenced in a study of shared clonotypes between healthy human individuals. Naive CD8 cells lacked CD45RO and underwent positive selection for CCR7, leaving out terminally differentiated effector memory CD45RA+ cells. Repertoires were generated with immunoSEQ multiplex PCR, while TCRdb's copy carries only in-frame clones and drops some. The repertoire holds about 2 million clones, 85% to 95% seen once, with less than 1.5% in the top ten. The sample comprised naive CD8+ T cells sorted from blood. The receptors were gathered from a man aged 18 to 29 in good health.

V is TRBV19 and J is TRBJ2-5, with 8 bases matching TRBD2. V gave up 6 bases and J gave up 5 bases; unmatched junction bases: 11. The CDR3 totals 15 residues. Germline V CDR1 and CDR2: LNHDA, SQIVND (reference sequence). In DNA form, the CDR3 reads TGTGCCAGTAGCTCTCCGCGGGAGGACGCGGAGACCCAGTACTTC. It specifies CASSSPREDAETQYF.

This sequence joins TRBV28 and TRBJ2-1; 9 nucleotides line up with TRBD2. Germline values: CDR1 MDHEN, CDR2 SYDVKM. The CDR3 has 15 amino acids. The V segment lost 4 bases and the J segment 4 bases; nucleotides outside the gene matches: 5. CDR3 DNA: TGTGCCAGCAGTTCAAGCGGGGGGTTTTACAATGAGCAGTTCTTC. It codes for CASSSSGGFYNEQFF.

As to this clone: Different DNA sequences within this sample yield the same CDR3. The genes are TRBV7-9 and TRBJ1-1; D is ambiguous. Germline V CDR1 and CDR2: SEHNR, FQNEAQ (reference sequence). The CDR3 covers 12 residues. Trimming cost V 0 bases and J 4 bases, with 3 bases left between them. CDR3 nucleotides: TGTGCCAGCAGCTTAGCAGGCACTGAAGCTTTCTTT. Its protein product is CASSLAGTEAFF. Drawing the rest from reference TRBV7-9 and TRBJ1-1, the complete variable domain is DTGVSQNPRHKITKRGQNVTFRCDPISEHNRLYWYRQTLGQGPEFLTYFQNEAQLEKSRLLSDRFSAERPKGSFSTLEIQRTEQGDSAMYLCASSLAGTEAFFGQGTRLTVV.

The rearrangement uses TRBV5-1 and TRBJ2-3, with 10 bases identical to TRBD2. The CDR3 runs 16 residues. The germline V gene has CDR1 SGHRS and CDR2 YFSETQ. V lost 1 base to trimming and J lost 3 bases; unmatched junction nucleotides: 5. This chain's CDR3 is CASSLRSGGVTDTQYF. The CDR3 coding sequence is TGCGCCAGCAGCTTGCGCAGCGGGGGGGTTACAGATACGCAGTATTTT.

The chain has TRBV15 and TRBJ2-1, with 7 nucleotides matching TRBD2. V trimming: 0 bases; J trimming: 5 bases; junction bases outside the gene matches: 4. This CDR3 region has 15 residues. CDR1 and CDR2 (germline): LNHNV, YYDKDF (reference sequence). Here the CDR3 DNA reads TGTGCCACCAGCAGAGAATGGGGGGGTGACAATGAGCAGTTCTTC. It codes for CATSREWGGDNEQFF.

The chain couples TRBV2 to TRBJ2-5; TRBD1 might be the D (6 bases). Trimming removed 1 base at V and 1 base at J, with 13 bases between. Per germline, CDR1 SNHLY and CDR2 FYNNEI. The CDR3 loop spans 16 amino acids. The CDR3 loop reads CASSEVKTGLQETQYF. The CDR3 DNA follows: TGTGCCAGCAGTGAAGTAAAGACAGGCCTCCAAGAGACCCAGTACTTC.

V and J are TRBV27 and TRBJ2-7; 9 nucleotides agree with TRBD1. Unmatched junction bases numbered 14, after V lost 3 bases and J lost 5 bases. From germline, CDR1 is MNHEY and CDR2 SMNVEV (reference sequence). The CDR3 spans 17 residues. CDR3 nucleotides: TGTGCCAGCAGTTTGATCGGGCCGGGACAGGGTGTAAACGAGCAGTACTTC. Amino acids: CASSLIGPGQGVNEQYF.

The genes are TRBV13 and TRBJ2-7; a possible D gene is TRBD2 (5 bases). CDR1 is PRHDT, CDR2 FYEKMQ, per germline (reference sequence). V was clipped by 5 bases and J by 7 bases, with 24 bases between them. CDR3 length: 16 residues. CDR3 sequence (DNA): TGTGCCAGCAGCCCCAGCCTACGGGAACGGTGGAGGGAGCAGTACTTC. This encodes CASSPSLRERWREQYF. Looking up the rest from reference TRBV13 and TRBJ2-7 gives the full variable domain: AAGVIQSPRHLIKEKRETATLKCYPIPRHDTVYWYQQGPGQDPQFLISFYEKMQSDKGSIPDRFSAQQFSDYHSELNMSSLELGDSALYFCASSPSLRERWREQYFGPGTRLTVT.

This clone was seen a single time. CDR3 sequence: CASSLLAGGPNTQYF. The CDR3 nucleotides are TGTGCCAGCAGTTTACTAGCGGGGGGCCCGAATACGCAGTATTTT. The genes are TRBV27 and TRBJ2-3; 11 bases fit TRBD2. There are 15 residues in the CDR3. The V and J ends lost 2 bases and 7 bases, in that order; junction bases with no gene match: 5. The V gene's germline CDR1 is MNHEY and CDR2 SMNVEV (reference sequence).

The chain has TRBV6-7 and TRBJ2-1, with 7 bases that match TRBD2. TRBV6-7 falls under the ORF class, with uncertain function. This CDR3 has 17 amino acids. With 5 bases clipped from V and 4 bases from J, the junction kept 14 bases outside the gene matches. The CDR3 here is CASSPRLVREAYNEQFF. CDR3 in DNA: TGTGCCAGCAGTCCCCGACTAGTCCGGGAGGCGTACAATGAGCAGTTCTTC.

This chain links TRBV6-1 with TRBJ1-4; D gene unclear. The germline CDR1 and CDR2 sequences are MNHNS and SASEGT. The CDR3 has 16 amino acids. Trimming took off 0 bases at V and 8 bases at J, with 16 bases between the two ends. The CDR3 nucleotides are TGTGCCAGCAGTGAAGCTACAGTGGTCTGGGAGGAAAAACTGTTTTTT. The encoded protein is CASSEATVVWEEKLFF.

CDR3 loop: CASSQFPDSYNEQFF. CDR3 bases: TGCGCCAGCAGCCAATTTCCAGACTCCTACAATGAGCAGTTCTTC. This sequence joins TRBV4-3 and TRBJ2-1; unclear D gene. V dropped 2 bases and J dropped 0 bases, with 8 bases sitting between them. This CDR3 has 15 residues. The germline V gene encodes CDR1 LGHNA and CDR2 YSLEER.

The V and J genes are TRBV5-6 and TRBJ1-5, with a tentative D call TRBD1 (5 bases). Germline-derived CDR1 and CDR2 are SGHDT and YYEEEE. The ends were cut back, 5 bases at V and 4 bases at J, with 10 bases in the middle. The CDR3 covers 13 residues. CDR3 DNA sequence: TGTGCCAGCAGTGGGGGGTTTAATCAGCCCCAGCATTTT. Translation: CASSGGFNQPQHF.

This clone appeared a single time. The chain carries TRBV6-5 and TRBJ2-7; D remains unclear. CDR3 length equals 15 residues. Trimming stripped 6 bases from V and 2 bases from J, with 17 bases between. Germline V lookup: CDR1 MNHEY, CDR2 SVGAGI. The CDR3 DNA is TGTGCCAGCAGGACCATGGACGGATCTACCTACGAGCAGTACTTC. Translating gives CASRTMDGSTYEQYF.

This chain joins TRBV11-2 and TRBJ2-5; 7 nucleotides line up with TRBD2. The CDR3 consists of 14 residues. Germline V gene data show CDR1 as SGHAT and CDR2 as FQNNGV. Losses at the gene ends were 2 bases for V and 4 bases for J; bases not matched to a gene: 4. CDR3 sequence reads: CASSLMAGVETQYF. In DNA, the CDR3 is TGTGCCAGCAGCTTAATGGCGGGAGTAGAGACCCAGTACTTC.

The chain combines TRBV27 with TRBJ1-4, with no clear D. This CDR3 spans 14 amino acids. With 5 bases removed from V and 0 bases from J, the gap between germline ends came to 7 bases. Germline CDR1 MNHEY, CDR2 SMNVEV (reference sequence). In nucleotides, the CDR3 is TGTGCCAGCAGTCATAGAACAACTAATGAAAAACTGTTTTTT. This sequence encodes CASSHRTTNEKLFF.

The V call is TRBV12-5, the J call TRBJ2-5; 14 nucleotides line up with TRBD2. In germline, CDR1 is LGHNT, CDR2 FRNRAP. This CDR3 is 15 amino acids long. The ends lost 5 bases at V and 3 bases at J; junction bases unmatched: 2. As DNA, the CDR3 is TGTGCTAGTGGTCGGGGACTAGCGGGAGAAGAGACCCAGTACTTC. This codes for CASGRGLAGEETQYF.

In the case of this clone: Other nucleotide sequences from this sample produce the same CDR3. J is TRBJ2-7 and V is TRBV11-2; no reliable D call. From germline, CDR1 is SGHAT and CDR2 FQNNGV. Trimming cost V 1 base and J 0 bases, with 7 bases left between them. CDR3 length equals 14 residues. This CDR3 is CASSLAGDSYEQYF. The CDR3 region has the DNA TGTGCCAGCAGCTTAGCAGGAGACTCCTACGAGCAGTACTTC.

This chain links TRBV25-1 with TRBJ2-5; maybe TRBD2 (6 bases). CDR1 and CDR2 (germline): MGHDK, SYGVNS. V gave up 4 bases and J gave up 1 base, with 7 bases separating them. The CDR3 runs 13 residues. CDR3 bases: TGTGCCAGCAGTGTGCGGGGCCAAGAGACCCAGTACTTC. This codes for CASSVRGQETQYF.

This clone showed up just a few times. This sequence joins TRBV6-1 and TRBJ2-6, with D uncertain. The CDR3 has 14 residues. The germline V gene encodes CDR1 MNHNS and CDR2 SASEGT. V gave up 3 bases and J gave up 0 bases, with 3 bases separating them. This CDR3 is CASSDNSGANVLTF. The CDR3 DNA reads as TGTGCCAGCAGTGACAACTCTGGGGCCAACGTCCTGACTTTC.

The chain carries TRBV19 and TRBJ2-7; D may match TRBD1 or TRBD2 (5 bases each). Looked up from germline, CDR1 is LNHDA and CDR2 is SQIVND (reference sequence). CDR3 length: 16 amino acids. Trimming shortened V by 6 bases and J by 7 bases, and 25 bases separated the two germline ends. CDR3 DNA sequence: TGTGCCAGTAGCCCCGGAGGTGGGACGACTGCCGGGGAGCAGTACTTC. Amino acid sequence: CASSPGGGTTAGEQYF.

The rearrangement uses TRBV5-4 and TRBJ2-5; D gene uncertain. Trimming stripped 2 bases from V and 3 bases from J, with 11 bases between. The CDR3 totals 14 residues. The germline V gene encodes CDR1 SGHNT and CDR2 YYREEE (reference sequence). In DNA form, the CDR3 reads TGTGCCAGCAGCTTAGTTTTGGACGAAGAGACCCAGTACTTC. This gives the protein CASSLVLDEETQYF.

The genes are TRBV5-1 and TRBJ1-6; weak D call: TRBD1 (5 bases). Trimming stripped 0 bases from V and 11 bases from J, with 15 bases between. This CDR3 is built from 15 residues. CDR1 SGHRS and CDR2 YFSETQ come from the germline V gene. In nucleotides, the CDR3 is TGCGCCAGCAGCTTGGCCGACGGCAGGGATACACCCCTCCACTTT. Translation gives CASSLADGRDTPLHF.

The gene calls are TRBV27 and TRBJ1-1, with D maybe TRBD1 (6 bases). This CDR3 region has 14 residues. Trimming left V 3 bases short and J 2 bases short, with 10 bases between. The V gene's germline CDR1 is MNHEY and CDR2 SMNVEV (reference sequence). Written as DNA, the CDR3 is TGTGCCAGCAGTTTCACCAGGGGTAACACTGAAGCTTTCTTT. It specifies CASSFTRGNTEAFF.

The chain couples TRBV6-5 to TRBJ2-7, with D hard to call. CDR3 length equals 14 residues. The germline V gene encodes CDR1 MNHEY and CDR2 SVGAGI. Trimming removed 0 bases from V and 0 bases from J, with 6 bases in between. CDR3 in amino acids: CASSYSAFSYEQYF. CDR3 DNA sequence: TGTGCCAGCAGTTACTCGGCATTCTCCTACGAGCAGTACTTC.

The CDR3 region is CASSLNLAGGDTQYF. DNA for the CDR3: TGTGCCAGCAGCTTAAATCTAGCGGGGGGAGATACGCAGTATTTT. This rearrangement joins TRBV13 to TRBJ2-3; TRBD2 aligns across 11 bases. The CDR3 loop spans 15 amino acids. Germline CDR1 and CDR2: PRHDT and FYEKMQ (reference sequence). J gave up 5 bases and V 2 bases, and 3 bases lay outside the gene matches.

The CDR3 DNA follows: TGCGCCAGCAGCCAGGGACAGGCAACCTACGAGCAGTACTTC. Encoded protein: CASSQGQATYEQYF. The chain uses TRBV4-1 and TRBJ2-7, with 8 bases lining up with TRBD1. Losses at the gene ends were 3 bases for V and 2 bases for J; bases not matched to a gene: 3. Germline V gene sequence: CDR1 MGHRA, CDR2 YSYEKL. This CDR3 is 14 amino acids long.

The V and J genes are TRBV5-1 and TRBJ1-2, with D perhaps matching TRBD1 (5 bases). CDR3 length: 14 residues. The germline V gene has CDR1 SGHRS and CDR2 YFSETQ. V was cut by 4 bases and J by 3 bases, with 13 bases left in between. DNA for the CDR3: TGCGCCAGCAGCCCCCCCTTGGGGGACTATGGCTACACCTTC. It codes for CASSPPLGDYGYTF.

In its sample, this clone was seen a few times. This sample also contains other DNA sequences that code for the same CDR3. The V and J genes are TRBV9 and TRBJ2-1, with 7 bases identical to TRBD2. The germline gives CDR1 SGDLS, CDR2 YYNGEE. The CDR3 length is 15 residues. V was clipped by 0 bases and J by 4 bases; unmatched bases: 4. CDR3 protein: CASSVGLAEYNEQFF. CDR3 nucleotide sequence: TGTGCCAGCAGCGTAGGGCTAGCGGAATACAATGAGCAGTTCTTC.

CDR3 bases: TGTGCCAGCAACGCGGGCGGCGTAGATACGCAGTATTTT. The encoded protein is CASNAGGVDTQYF. The chain is built from TRBV9 and TRBJ2-3; perhaps TRBD2 as D (5 bases). The CDR3 length is 13 residues. The V gene lost 6 bases and the J gene lost 5 bases, with 13 bases spanning the gap. Per the germline V gene, CDR1 is SGDLS and CDR2 is YYNGEE.

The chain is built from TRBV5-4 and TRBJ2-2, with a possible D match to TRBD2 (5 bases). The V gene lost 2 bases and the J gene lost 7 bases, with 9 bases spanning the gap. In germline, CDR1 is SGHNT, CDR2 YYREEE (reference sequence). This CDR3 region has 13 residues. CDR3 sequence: CASSFRGFGELFF. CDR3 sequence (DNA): TGTGCCAGCAGCTTTCGGGGATTCGGGGAGCTGTTTTTT.